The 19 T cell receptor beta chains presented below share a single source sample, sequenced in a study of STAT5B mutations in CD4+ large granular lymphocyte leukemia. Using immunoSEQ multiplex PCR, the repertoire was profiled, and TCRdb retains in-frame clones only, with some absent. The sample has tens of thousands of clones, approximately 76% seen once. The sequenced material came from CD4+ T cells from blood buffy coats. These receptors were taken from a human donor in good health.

The chain's CDR3 is CASSGDRFLSGANVLTF. In DNA form, the CDR3 reads TGTGCCAGCAGCGGCGACAGGTTCCTTTCTGGGGCCAACGTCCTGACTTTC. The chain links TRBV9 to TRBJ2-6; tentatively, D is TRBD1 (6 bases). Germline assignment: CDR1 SGDLS and CDR2 YYNGEE. This CDR3 is built from 17 residues. V was pared by 3 bases and J by 1 base, with 14 bases between.

CDR3 in DNA: TGTGCCGCCGAGGGCCTGAGCTCCTACGAGCAGTACTTC. It specifies CAAEGLSSYEQYF. The rearrangement links TRBV28 to TRBJ2-7; D perhaps matches TRBD2 (5 bases). In germline, CDR1 is MDHEN, CDR2 SYDVKM. The CDR3 is 13 residues long. Trimming stripped 11 bases from V and 0 bases from J, with 14 bases between.

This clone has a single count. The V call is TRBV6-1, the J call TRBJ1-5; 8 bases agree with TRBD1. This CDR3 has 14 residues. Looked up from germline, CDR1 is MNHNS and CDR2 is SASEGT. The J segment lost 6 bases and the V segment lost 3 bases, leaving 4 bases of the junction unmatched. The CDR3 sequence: CASSETGAGQPQHF. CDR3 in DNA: TGTGCCAGCAGTGAGACAGGGGCGGGTCAGCCCCAGCATTTT.

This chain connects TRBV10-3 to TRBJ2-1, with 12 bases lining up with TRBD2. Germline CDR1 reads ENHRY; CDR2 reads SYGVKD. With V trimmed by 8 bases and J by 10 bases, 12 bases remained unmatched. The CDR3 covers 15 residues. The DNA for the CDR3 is TGTGCCATCGGAGGGGCTAGCGGGGGGGCAGGGGAGCAGTTCTTC. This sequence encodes CAIGGASGGAGEQFF.

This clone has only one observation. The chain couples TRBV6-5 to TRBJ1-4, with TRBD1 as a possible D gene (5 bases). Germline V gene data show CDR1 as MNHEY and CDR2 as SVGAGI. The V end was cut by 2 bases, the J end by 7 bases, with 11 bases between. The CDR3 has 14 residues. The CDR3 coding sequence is TGTGCCAGCAGTTACCGGGGCTCGGGTGAAAAACTGTTTTTT. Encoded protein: CASSYRGSGEKLFF.

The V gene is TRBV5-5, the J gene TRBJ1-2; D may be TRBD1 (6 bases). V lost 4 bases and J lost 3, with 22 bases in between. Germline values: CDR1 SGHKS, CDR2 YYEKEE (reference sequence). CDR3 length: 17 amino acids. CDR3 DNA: TGTGCCAGCAGCCGCGAAATCAACAGGGCCTCCGACTATGGCTACACCTTC. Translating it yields CASSREINRASDYGYTF.

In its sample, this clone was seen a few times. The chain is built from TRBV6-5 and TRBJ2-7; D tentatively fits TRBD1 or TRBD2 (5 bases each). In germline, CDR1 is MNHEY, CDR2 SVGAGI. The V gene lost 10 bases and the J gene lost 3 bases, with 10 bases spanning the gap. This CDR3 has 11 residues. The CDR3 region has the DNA TGTGCCACCAGGGAGATCTACGAGCAGTACTTC. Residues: CATREIYEQYF.

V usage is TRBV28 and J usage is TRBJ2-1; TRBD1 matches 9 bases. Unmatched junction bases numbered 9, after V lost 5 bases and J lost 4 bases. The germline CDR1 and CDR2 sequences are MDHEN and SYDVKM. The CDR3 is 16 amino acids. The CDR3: CASSTSGQGMYNEQFF. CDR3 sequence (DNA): TGTGCCAGCAGTACCTCCGGACAGGGGATGTACAATGAGCAGTTCTTC.

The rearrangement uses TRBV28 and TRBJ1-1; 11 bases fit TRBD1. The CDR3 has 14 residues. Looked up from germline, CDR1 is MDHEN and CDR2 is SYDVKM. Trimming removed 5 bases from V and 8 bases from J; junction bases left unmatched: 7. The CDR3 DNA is TGTGCCAGCAGTCTGGGACAGGGGGGGCGAGAAGCTTTCTTT. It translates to CASSLGQGGREAFF.

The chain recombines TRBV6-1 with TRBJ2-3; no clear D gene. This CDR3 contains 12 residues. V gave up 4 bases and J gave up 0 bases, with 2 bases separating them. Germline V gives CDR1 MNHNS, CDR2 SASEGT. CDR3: CASSASTDTQYF. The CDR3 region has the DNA TGTGCCAGCAGTGCTAGCACAGATACGCAGTATTTT.

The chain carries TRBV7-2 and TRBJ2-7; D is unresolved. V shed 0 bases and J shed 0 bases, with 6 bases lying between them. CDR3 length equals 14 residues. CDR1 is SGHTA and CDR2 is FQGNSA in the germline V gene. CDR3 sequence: CASSLAPSSYEQYF. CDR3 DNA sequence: TGTGCCAGCAGCTTAGCCCCTAGCTCCTACGAGCAGTACTTC.

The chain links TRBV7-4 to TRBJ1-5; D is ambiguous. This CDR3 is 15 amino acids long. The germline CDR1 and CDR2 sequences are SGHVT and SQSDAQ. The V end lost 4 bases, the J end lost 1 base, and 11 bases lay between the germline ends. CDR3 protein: CASSWAVDSNQPQHF. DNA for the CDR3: TGTGCCAGCAGCTGGGCGGTAGACAGCAATCAGCCCCAGCATTTT.

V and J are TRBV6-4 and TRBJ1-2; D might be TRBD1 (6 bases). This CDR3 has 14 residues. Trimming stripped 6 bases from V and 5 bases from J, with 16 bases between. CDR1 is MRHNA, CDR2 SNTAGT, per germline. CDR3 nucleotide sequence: TGTGCCAGCAGCCCTGGAGGGGGGTTTTATGGCTACACCTTC. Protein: CASSPGGGFYGYTF.

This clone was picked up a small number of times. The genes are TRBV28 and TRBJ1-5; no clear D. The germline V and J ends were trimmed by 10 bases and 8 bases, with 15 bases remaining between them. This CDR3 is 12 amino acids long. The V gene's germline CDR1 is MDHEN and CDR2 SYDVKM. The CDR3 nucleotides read TGTGCCACATTTCCGGACGGGGAGCCCCAGCATTTT. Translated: CATFPDGEPQHF.

The CDR3 loop reads CASSALPGLAATDTQYF. CDR3 DNA sequence: TGTGCCAGCAGCGCCCTCCCCGGACTAGCGGCCACAGATACGCAGTATTTT. The V and J genes are TRBV9 and TRBJ2-3; 10 bases agree with TRBD2. This CDR3 is 17 amino acids long. Germline loops: CDR1 SGDLS, CDR2 YYNGEE. J was trimmed by 2 bases and V by 3 bases; bases with no gene match: 9.

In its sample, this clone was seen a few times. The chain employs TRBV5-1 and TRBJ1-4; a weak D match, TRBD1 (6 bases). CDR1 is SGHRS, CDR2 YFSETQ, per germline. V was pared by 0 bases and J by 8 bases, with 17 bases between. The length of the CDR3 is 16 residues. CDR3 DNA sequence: TGCGCCAGCAGCTTGGCCGGGGGGCTACCCTCGGAAAAACTGTTTTTT. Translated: CASSLAGGLPSEKLFF. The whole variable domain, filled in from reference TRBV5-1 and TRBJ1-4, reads KAGVTQTPRYLIKTRGQQVTLSCSPISGHRSVSWYQQTPGQGLQFLFEYFSETQRNKGNFPGRFSGRQFSNSRSEMNVSTLELGDSALYLCASSLAGGLPSEKLFFGSGTQLSVL.

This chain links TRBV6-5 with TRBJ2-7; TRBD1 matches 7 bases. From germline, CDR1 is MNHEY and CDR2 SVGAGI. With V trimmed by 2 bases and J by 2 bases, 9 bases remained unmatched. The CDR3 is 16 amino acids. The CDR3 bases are TGTGCCAGCAGTTACCAGAGGGGGCCCGGACCCTACGAGCAGTACTTC. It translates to CASSYQRGPGPYEQYF.

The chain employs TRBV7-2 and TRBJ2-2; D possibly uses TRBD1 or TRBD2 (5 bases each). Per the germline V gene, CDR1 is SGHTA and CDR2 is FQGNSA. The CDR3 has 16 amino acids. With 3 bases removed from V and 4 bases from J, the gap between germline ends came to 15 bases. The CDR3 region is CASSLPGPGTTGELFF. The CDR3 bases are TGTGCCAGCAGCTTGCCGGGACCGGGAACCACCGGGGAGCTGTTTTTT.

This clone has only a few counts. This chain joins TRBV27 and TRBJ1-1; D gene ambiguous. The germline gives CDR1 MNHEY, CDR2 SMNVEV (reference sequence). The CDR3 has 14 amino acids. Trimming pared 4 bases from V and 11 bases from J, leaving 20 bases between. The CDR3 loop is CASSSPAALEGAFF. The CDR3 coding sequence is TGTGCCAGCAGTTCCCCTGCGGCCCTCGAGGGCGCTTTCTTT.